Given below is one T cell receptor beta chain in context. Its antigen is unknown. This CDR3 has 16 residues. The V end was cut by 0 bases, the J end by 2 bases, with 12 bases between. Germline CDR1 and CDR2: MNHEY and SVGAGI. This sample stems from a study of shared clonotypes between healthy human individuals. For the study at large: Per donor, three plates held CD4 naive cells, three held CD4 memory, two held CD8 naive and one held CD8 memory. The study, taken as a whole, reports: Even with large depth, rarefaction showed that sorted-subset sequencing was incomplete.

Profiled with immunoSEQ multiplex PCR; TCRdb holds only in-frame clones, not every one. The sample has around 2.1 million clones, roughly 91% seen once. Naive-designated CD8 cells lacked CD45RO, were positively enriched for CCR7, and omitted terminally differentiated effector memory CD45RA+ cells. The chain carries TRBV6-5 and TRBJ2-3; tentative D call: TRBD1 (5 bases). The clonotype originates from a man younger than 35 in good health. Some clones in this sample may be carry-over from other donors' samples. The sequencing input was naive CD8+ T cells from PBMCs. CDR3 sequence (DNA): TGTGCCAGCAGTTACTCGCCAGGGCCGTCCACAGATACGCAGTATTTT. It specifies CASSYSPGPSTDTQYF.